The rows below give T cell receptor beta chains drawn from one sample of a study of CD8 T cells in ankylosing spondylitis. MiXCR, applied by TCRdb to the 5' RACE reads, yields one record per CDR3 protein. The table has under 550,000 distinct CDR3 sequences, around 26% seen once. The sample was blood, either unsorted or a sorted T cell fraction (not recorded which). The receptors were gathered from a male donor with ankylosing spondylitis. Each CDR3 is given with its conserved first and last residue. The order of the fields is V gene, clone size, J gene, D gene, CDR3 protein, CDR3 DNA. A D gene is named only where the DNA matches it firmly. Expanded clones get a size class; other rows say once, few or many, or leave the size out.

V gene: TRBV6-1; clone size: few; J gene: TRBJ1-1; D gene: .; CDR3 protein: CASHAGANTEAFF; CDR3 DNA: TGTGCCAGCCACGCAGGGGCGAACACTGAAGCTTTCTTT
V gene: TRBV25-1; clone size: few; J gene: TRBJ1-1; D gene: TRBD1; CDR3 protein: CASQEGGGDHTEAFF; CDR3 DNA: TGTGCCAGCCAGGAGGGAGGGGGCGATCACACTGAAGCTTTCTTT
V gene: TRBV10-3; clone size: .; J gene: TRBJ2-5; D gene: TRBD1; CDR3 protein: CAIMGTEKETQYF; CDR3 DNA: TGTGCCATCATGGGGACAGAGAAAGAGACCCAGTACTTC
V gene: TRBV20-1; clone size: few; J gene: TRBJ2-3; D gene: TRBD2; CDR3 protein: CRAEAGVTDTQYF; CDR3 DNA: TGCAGGGCTGAAGCGGGAGTCACAGATACGCAGTATTTT
V gene: TRBV28; clone size: few; J gene: TRBJ1-1; D gene: TRBD1; CDR3 protein: CASSSWTGVTEAFF; CDR3 DNA: TGTGCCAGCAGTTCGTGGACAGGGGTCACTGAAGCTTTCTTT
V gene: TRBV29-1; clone size: few; J gene: TRBJ1-1; D gene: .; CDR3 protein: CSAERDTQNTEAFF; CDR3 DNA: TGCAGCGCCGAAAGGGACACCCAGAACACTGAAGCTTTCTTT
V gene: TRBV7-9; clone size: many; J gene: TRBJ2-5; D gene: .; CDR3 protein: CASSLASALETQYF; CDR3 DNA: TGTGCCAGCAGCTTAGCCTCAGCTTTGGAGACCCAGTACTTC
V gene: TRBV4-2; clone size: few; J gene: TRBJ1-2; D gene: TRBD1; CDR3 protein: CASSPRMSGQPYYGYTF; CDR3 DNA: TGTGCCAGCAGCCCCCGAATGTCGGGACAGCCTTACTATGGCTACACCTTC
V gene: TRBV20-1; clone size: .; J gene: TRBJ1-1; D gene: TRBD1; CDR3 protein: CSASRTGGGTEAFF; CDR3 DNA: TGCAGTGCTAGCCGGACAGGGGGGGGCACTGAAGCTTTCTTT
V gene: TRBV5-1; clone size: few; J gene: TRBJ2-3; D gene: TRBD1; CDR3 protein: CASSRDRGSWSHPADTQYF; CDR3 DNA: TGCGCCAGCAGCAGGGACAGGGGAAGCTGGAGCCACCCAGCCGATACGCAGTATTTT
V gene: TRBV5-1; clone size: many; J gene: TRBJ1-1; D gene: .; CDR3 protein: CASSSVSQNTEAFF; CDR3 DNA: TGCGCCAGCAGCTCCGTATCACAGAACACTGAAGCTTTCTTT
V gene: TRBV12-3/TRBV12-4; clone size: .; J gene: TRBJ2-7; D gene: .; CDR3 protein: CASSGGLYYEQYF; CDR3 DNA: TGTGCCAGCAGCGGCGGACTCTACTACGAGCAGTACTTC
V gene: TRBV7-9; clone size: .; J gene: TRBJ2-7; D gene: .; CDR3 protein: CASSAWEAGVYEQYF; CDR3 DNA: TGTGCCAGCAGCGCATGGGAGGCAGGGGTCTACGAGCAGTACTTC
V gene: TRBV20-1; clone size: .; J gene: TRBJ2-5; D gene: .; CDR3 protein: CSAGDSYQETQYF; CDR3 DNA: TGCAGTGCTGGTGACAGTTACCAAGAGACCCAGTACTTC
V gene: TRBV18; clone size: few; J gene: TRBJ2-3; D gene: .; CDR3 protein: CASSPLPVDTQYF; CDR3 DNA: TGTGCCAGCTCACCTTTGCCAGTAGATACGCAGTATTTT
V gene: TRBV27; clone size: .; J gene: TRBJ1-5; D gene: .; CDR3 protein: CASTRRQAVGNQPQHF; CDR3 DNA: TGTGCCAGCACCCGGAGGCAGGCGGTGGGCAATCAGCCCCAGCATTTT
V gene: TRBV30; clone size: .; J gene: TRBJ1-1; D gene: .; CDR3 protein: CAWKSGMNTEAFF; CDR3 DNA: TGTGCCTGGAAGTCGGGAATGAACACTGAAGCTTTCTTT
V gene: TRBV20-1; clone size: .; J gene: TRBJ2-5; D gene: .; CDR3 protein: CSAGETGAQETQYF; CDR3 DNA: TGCAGTGCTGGGGAAACCGGGGCGCAAGAGACCCAGTACTTC
V gene: TRBV10-3; clone size: .; J gene: TRBJ2-1; D gene: TRBD2; CDR3 protein: CAISESIFSSGNNEQFF; CDR3 DNA: TGTGCCATCAGTGAGTCGATCTTTTCTAGCGGAAATAATGAGCAGTTCTTC
V gene: TRBV6-1; clone size: .; J gene: TRBJ2-3; D gene: TRBD2; CDR3 protein: CASSETSGMGTQYF; CDR3 DNA: TGTGCCAGCAGTGAAACTAGCGGGATGGGTACGCAGTATTTT
V gene: TRBV5-6; clone size: many; J gene: TRBJ2-2; D gene: TRBD1; CDR3 protein: CASSETGGNTGELFF; CDR3 DNA: TGTGCCAGCAGCGAGACAGGGGGCAATACCGGGGAGCTGTTTTTT
V gene: TRBV12-3/TRBV12-4; clone size: few; J gene: TRBJ2-1; D gene: TRBD2; CDR3 protein: CASSLGLAGLEYNEQFF; CDR3 DNA: TGTGCCAGCAGTCTCGGACTAGCGGGCTTGGAGTACAATGAGCAGTTCTTC
V gene: TRBV7-2; clone size: .; J gene: TRBJ2-1; D gene: .; CDR3 protein: CASSPEWNEQFF; CDR3 DNA: TGTGCCAGCAGCCCAGAATGGAATGAGCAGTTCTTC
V gene: TRBV3-1; clone size: few; J gene: TRBJ1-1; D gene: TRBD1; CDR3 protein: CASSQALGQWEPEAFF; CDR3 DNA: TGTGCCAGCAGCCAAGCCCTGGGACAGTGGGAACCTGAAGCTTTCTTT
V gene: TRBV7-9; clone size: .; J gene: TRBJ2-1; D gene: .; CDR3 protein: CASSLGQIGGGSNEQFF; CDR3 DNA: TGTGCCAGCAGCTTGGGCCAGATAGGGGGTGGGAGCAATGAGCAGTTCTTC
V gene: TRBV5-1; clone size: .; J gene: TRBJ2-4; D gene: .; CDR3 protein: CASSLEQGSIQYF; CDR3 DNA: TGCGCCAGCAGCTTGGAGCAGGGTAGCATTCAGTACTTC
V gene: TRBV6-5; clone size: .; J gene: TRBJ2-3; D gene: TRBD2; CDR3 protein: CASSYYGRATDTQYF; CDR3 DNA: TGTGCCAGCAGTTACTACGGGAGGGCTACAGATACGCAGTATTTT
V gene: TRBV20-1; clone size: few; J gene: TRBJ2-6; D gene: TRBD1; CDR3 protein: CSAHDRGRTGANVLTF; CDR3 DNA: TGCAGTGCCCATGACAGGGGGCGCACTGGGGCCAACGTCCTGACTTTC
V gene: TRBV7-9; clone size: .; J gene: TRBJ2-1; D gene: TRBD2; CDR3 protein: CASSTLAGETYNEQFF; CDR3 DNA: TGTGCCAGCAGCACCCTAGCGGGAGAGACCTACAATGAGCAGTTCTTC
V gene: TRBV3-1; clone size: .; J gene: TRBJ2-5; D gene: .; CDR3 protein: CASSQQAGAQETQYF; CDR3 DNA: TGTGCCAGCAGCCAACAGGCAGGGGCCCAAGAGACCCAGTACTTC
V gene: TRBV7-2; clone size: .; J gene: TRBJ2-1; D gene: TRBD2; CDR3 protein: CASRTSGPLSNEQFF; CDR3 DNA: TGTGCCAGCAGGACTAGCGGCCCTCTTTCCAATGAGCAGTTCTTC
V gene: TRBV11-2; clone size: few; J gene: TRBJ2-3; D gene: TRBD1; CDR3 protein: CASSLADRPTDTQYF; CDR3 DNA: TGTGCCAGCAGCTTAGCGGACAGGCCCACAGATACGCAGTATTTT
V gene: TRBV7-9; clone size: few; J gene: TRBJ1-2; D gene: .; CDR3 protein: CASSLPALGDGYTF; CDR3 DNA: TGTGCCAGCAGCTTACCAGCCTTAGGGGATGGCTACACCTTC